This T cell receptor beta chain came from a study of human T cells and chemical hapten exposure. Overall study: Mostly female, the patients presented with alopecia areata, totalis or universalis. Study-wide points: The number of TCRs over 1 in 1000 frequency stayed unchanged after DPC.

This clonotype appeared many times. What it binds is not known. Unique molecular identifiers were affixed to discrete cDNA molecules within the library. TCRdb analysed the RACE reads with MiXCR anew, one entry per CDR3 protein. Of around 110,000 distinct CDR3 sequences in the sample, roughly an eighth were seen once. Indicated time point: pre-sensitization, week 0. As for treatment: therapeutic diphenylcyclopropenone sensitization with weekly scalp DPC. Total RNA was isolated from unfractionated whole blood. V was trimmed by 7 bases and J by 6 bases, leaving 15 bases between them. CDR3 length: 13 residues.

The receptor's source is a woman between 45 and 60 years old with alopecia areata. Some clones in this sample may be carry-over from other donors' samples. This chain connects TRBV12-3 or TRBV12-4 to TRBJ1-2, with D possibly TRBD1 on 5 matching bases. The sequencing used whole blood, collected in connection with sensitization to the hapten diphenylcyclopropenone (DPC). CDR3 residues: CASNPGQAHGYTF. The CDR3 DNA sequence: TGTGCCAGCAACCCTGGACAAGCACATGGCTACACCTTC.